This T cell receptor beta chain was identified in a study of cytomegalovirus exposure and HLA in healthy donors. Study conclusions and caveats: A later analysis showed TCR association rates differing by HLA locus, peaking at DRB1 and lowest at HLA-C. Later analysis identified a missense DCLRE1C variant that was linked to TCR beta V- and J-gene trimming. Of the V segments, some could not be distinguished, including TRBV6-2 and TRBV6-3, and were excluded.

Comments on this clone: What it recognizes is unknown.

V shed 0 bases and J shed 4 bases, with 9 bases lying between them. The CDR3 has 13 residues. Germline values: CDR1 SQVTM, CDR2 ANQGSEA. The PCR contained 60 Vbeta and 13 Jbeta primers. The protocol was immunoSEQ multiplex PCR, while the TCRdb copy is restricted to in-frame clones and leaves out a portion. The top ten clones hold approximately 2.5% of a sample with 100,000 to 150,000 clones, more than 60% of them seen once. The origin of this receptor is a middle-aged woman in good health and CMV-seropositive. The sequenced material came from PBMCs. The V call is TRBV29-1, the J call TRBJ1-1; D possibly corresponds to TRBD1 (6 bases). The CDR3 nucleotides read TGCAGCGTTGAAGAGGGAGGGGGCACTGAAGCTTTCTTT. It specifies CSVEEGGGTEAFF.